The present entry profiles one TCR beta chain with its context. Its target is unknown. Carrying UMI labels, the TRB cDNA libraries were prepared through 5' RACE. Following a re-call of the 5' RACE reads, TCRdb has one entry per CDR3 protein and lacks DNA. This table lists fewer than 90,000 distinct CDR3 sequences. The sample belongs to a study of CXCR3-negative and CXCR3-positive naive CD8 T cells. The CDR3 loop spans 13 amino acids. From germline, CDR1 is SQVTM and CDR2 ANQGSEA. Study outcomes and limitations: Greater hydrophobicity was found in TRB CDR3s of CXCR3-positive naive cells than of CXCR3-negative naive cells.

What was sequenced was naive CXCR3+ CD8+ T cells from blood. Subset: CD45RO-CCR7+CD27+CD95- naive CD8+ T cells expressing CXCR3 (TNR3+). V usage is TRBV29-1 and J usage is TRBJ2-2. The TCR was taken from a human donor in good health. Some clones in this sample may be carry-over from other donors' samples. The CDR3 reads CSVEKLYTGELFF.